This TCR beta chain stems from a study of blood T cell repertoires in COVID-19. Study summary: Samples taken during acute and convalescent COVID-19 were collected in the United States, Italy and Spain.

Methods used by the authors: From reference gene primer amplification, estimates of nucleated cell counts were derived. Sequencing used immunoSEQ multiplex PCR; TCRdb keeps in-frame clones, though not all of them. The V and J calls and clone size come from that table; D and trimming were worked out from the DNA. This table holds hundreds of thousands of clones, roughly 88% found once. Individuals drawn from some 25 US areas were roughly 18 to 95 years old. The study assigned cohorts using participant-reported clinical history. Material: PBMCs or T cells enriched from blood (not recorded which). The clonotype originates from a woman in her 40s with acute COVID-19.

The CDR3 sequence: CASSNAGIYEQYF. In nucleotides, the CDR3 is TGTGCCAGTAGTAACGCAGGGATCTACGAGCAGTACTTC. The chain couples TRBV19 to TRBJ2-7, with TRBD1 as a possible D gene (5 bases). The germline gives CDR1 LNHDA, CDR2 SQIVND (reference sequence). The CDR3 totals 13 residues. V was cut by 4 bases and J by 3 bases, with 10 bases left in between.